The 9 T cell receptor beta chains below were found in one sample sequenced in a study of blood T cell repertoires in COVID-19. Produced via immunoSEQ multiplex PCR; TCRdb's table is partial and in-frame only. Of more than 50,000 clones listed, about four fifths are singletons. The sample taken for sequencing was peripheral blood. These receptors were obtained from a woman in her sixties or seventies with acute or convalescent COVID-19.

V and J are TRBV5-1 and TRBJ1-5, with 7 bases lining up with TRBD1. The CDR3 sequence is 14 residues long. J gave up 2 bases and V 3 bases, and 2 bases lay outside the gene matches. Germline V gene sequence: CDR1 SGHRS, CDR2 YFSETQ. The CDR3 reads CASSSQGGNQPQHF. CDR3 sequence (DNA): TGCGCCAGCAGCTCCCAGGGGGGCAATCAGCCCCAGCATTTT. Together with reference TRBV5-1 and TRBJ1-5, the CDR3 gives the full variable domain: KAGVTQTPRYLIKTRGQQVTLSCSPISGHRSVSWYQQTPGQGLQFLFEYFSETQRNKGNFPGRFSGRQFSNSRSEMNVSTLELGDSALYLCASSSQGGNQPQHFGDGTRLSIL.

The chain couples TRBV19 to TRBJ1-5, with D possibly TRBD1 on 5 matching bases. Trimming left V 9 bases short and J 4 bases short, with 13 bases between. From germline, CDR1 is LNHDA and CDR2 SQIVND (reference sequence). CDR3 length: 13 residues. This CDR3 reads CASSRQPNQPQHF. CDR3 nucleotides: TGTGCCAGCAGTCGACAGCCGAATCAGCCCCAGCATTTT.

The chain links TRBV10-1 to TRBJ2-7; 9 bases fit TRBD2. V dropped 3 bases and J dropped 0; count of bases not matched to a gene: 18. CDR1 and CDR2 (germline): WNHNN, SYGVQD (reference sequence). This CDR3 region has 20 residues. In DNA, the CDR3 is TGCGCCAGCAGTGAATTGGCGGGAGGGGAGGAATTTCTTTTCTCCTACGAGCAGTACTTC. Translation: CASSELAGGEEFLFSYEQYF.

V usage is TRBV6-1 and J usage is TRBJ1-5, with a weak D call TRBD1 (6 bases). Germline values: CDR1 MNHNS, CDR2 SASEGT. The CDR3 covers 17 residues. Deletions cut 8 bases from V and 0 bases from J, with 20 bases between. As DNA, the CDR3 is TGTGCCAGCCGTGCAAAAGACCTGGGACATAGCAATCAGCCCCAGCATTTT. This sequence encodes CASRAKDLGHSNQPQHF.

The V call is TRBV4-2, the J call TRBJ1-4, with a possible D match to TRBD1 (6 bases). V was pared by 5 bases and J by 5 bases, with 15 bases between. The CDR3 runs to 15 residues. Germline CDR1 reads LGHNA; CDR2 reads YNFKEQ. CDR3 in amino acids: CASSFEGGTNEKLFF. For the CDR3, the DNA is TGTGCCAGCAGCTTTGAGGGGGGGACGAATGAAAAACTGTTTTTT.

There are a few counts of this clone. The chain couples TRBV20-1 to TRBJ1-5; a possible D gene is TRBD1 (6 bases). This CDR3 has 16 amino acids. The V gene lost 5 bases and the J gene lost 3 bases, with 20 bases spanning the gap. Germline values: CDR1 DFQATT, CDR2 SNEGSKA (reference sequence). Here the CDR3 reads CSARDRRDTNNQPQHF. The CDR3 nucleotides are TGCAGTGCTCGTGACCGCCGGGACACCAACAATCAGCCCCAGCATTTT.

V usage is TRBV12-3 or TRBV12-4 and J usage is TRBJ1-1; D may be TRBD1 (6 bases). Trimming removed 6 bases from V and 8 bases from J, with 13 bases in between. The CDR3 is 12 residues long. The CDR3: CASSSGQKEAFF. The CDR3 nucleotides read TGTGCCAGCAGCTCAGGACAGAAAGAAGCTTTCTTT.

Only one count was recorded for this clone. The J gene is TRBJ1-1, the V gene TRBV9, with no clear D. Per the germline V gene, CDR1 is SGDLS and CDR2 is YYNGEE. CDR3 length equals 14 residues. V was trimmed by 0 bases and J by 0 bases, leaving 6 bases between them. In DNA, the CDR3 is TGTGCCAGCAGCGTAGCCGGGATGAACACTGAAGCTTTCTTT. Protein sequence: CASSVAGMNTEAFF.

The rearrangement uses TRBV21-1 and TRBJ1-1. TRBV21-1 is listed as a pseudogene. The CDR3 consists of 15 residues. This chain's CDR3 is CASSKGAFRSTEAFF. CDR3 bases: TGTGCCAGCAGCAAAGGTGCCTTTAGGAGCACTGAAGCTTTCTTT.